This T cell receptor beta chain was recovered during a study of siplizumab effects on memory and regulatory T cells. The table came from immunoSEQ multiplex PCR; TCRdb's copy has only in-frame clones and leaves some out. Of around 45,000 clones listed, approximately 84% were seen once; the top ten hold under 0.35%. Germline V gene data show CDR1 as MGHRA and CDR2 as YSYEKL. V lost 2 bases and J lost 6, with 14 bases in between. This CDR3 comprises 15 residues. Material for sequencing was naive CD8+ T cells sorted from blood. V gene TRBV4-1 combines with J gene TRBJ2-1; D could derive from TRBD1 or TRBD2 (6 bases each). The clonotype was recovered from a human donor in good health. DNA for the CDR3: TGCGCCAGCAGCCAATACGGCGGAGGGGGCAATGAGCAGTTCTTC. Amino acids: CASSQYGGGGNEQFF.